These T cell receptor beta chains were read from a single sample in a study of blood T cell repertoires in COVID-19. Profiling relied on immunoSEQ multiplex PCR, and the TCRdb table lists in-frame clones only, not all of them. This table has more than 95,000 clones, about nine tenths appearing once. What was sequenced was peripheral blood. All receptors come from a human donor with active COVID-19. The donor label of this sample is uncertain. Each CDR3 is given with its conserved first and last residue. Fields, in order: CDR3 DNA, CDR3 protein, D gene, J gene, V gene, clone size. D genes are given only for firm matches. Not every row has a clone size; where given, it reads once, few, many or a size class.

TGTGCCATCAGCCGGGACAGGGTAGAGAAAGAGACCCAGTACTTC CAISRDRVEKETQYF TRBD1 TRBJ2-5 TRBV10-3 .
TGTGCCAGCAGTTCGGGACAGTCAACTAATGAAAAACTGTTTTTT CASSSGQSTNEKLFF TRBD1 TRBJ1-4 TRBV5-4 .
TGTGCCACCAGCAGGGGACAGGGAAATTCACCCCTCCACTTT CATSRGQGNSPLHF TRBD1 TRBJ1-6 TRBV15 .
TGTGCCAGCAGCTTAACGGTGCAAATCACAGATACGCAGTATTTT CASSLTVQITDTQYF . TRBJ2-3 TRBV7-8 .
TGTGCCAGCAGTTTGGGCTTTTATAATTCACCCCTCCACTTT CASSLGFYNSPLHF . TRBJ1-6 TRBV28 .
TGTGCCAGCAGCTTATTAACCAGGCCCTACGAGCAGTACTTC CASSLLTRPYEQYF . TRBJ2-7 TRBV7-9 few
TGTGCCAGCAGACGGACTAGCGGGGGGCCCAGCCAAGAGACCCAGTACTTC CASRRTSGGPSQETQYF TRBD2 TRBJ2-5 TRBV27 .
TGCGCCAGCAGCCACAATGACAGGGTTGGCACTGAAGCTTTCTTT CASSHNDRVGTEAFF TRBD1 TRBJ1-1 TRBV4-3 .
TGCAGCGTTGAGTTTACAGGGAACTATGGCTACACCTTC CSVEFTGNYGYTF . TRBJ1-2 TRBV29-1 .
TGTGCCAGCAGCTTGGATGGGGGGAGCTCCTACAATGAGCAGTTCTTC CASSLDGGSSYNEQFF . TRBJ2-1 TRBV5-4 .
TGTGCCAGCTGCCTAGGTACAGGGGCCTACGAGCAGTACTTC CASCLGTGAYEQYF TRBD1 TRBJ2-7 TRBV6-2/TRBV6-3 once
TGTGCCAGCAGCACACTAGCGGCGTTCACAGATACGCAGTATTTT CASSTLAAFTDTQYF TRBD2 TRBJ2-3 TRBV9 .
TGTGCCAGCTCACCACCGTCCCGCGGGGGGGCCGGGGAGCTGTTTTTT CASSPPSRGGAGELFF TRBD2 TRBJ2-2 TRBV18 .